These 15 T cell receptor beta chains came from one sample sequenced in a study of T cell changes during pregnancy in multiple sclerosis. Sequencing used immunoSEQ multiplex PCR; TCRdb keeps in-frame clones, though not all of them. The data contain tens of thousands of clones, less than 95% of them singletons. Sample: peripheral blood, taken in the second trimester of pregnancy. The source is a female donor with multiple sclerosis, enrolled in a pregnancy study.

The chain has TRBV11-2 and TRBJ2-7; TRBD2 matches 10 bases. The germline gives CDR1 SGHAT, CDR2 FQNNGV. The CDR3 is 18 amino acids. Trimming at V came to 6 bases and at J to 2 bases, leaving 16 bases not matched to a gene. The CDR3 region is CASRVAGGFSYRAYEQYF. CDR3 DNA: TGTGCCAGCAGGGTAGCGGGGGGTTTCTCCTATCGAGCCTACGAGCAGTACTTC.

The V call is TRBV27, the J call TRBJ2-1; D not certain. This CDR3 comprises 13 residues. Germline CDR1 MNHEY, CDR2 SMNVEV (reference sequence). Trimming pared 6 bases from V and 4 bases from J, leaving 10 bases between. CDR3 bases: TGTGCCAGCAGCTTGACTTTTTACAATGAGCAGTTCTTC. Its protein product is CASSLTFYNEQFF.

This rearrangement joins TRBV9 to TRBJ1-6; weak D call: TRBD1 (5 bases). This CDR3 region has 15 residues. Trimming took off 3 bases at V and 7 bases at J, with 14 bases between the two ends. The germline V gene encodes CDR1 SGDLS and CDR2 YYNGEE. The CDR3 is CASSAGLPGNSPLHF. CDR3 in DNA: TGTGCCAGCAGCGCGGGACTCCCAGGGAATTCACCCCTCCACTTT. Looking up the rest from reference TRBV9 and TRBJ1-6 gives the full variable domain: DSGVTQTPKHLITATGQRVTLRCSPRSGDLSVYWYQQSLDQGLQFLIQYYNGEERAKGNILERFSAQQFPDLHSELNLSSLELGDSALYFCASSAGLPGNSPLHFGNGTRLTVT.

This clone was seen just once. The rearrangement links TRBV4-3 to TRBJ1-2, with D unresolved. CDR3 length equals 15 residues. Germline CDR1 reads LGHNA; CDR2 reads YSLEER. With 1 base removed from V and 1 base from J, the gap between germline ends came to 10 bases. CDR3 sequence reads: CASSQGGVLNYGYTF. DNA of the CDR3: TGCGCCAGCAGCCAAGGCGGAGTCCTTAACTATGGCTACACCTTC.

The chain uses TRBV18 and TRBJ2-7, with 9 bases matching TRBD2. The ends lost 2 bases at V and 7 bases at J; junction bases unmatched: 9. Germline assignment: CDR1 KGHSH and CDR2 LQKENI. This CDR3 spans 15 amino acids. The CDR3 region is CASSPLEAGGREQYF. For the CDR3, the DNA is TGTGCCAGCTCACCATTAGAAGCGGGGGGCCGAGAGCAGTACTTC. Combining the CDR3 with reference TRBV18 and TRBJ2-7 gives the whole variable domain NAGVMQNPRHLVRRRGQEARLRCSPMKGHSHVYWYRQLPEEGLKFMVYLQKENIIDESGMPKERFSAEFPKEGPSILRIQQVVRGDSAAYFCASSPLEAGGREQYFGPGTRLTVT.

The chain carries TRBV2 and TRBJ2-2; TRBD1 aligns across 8 bases. This CDR3 comprises 14 residues. From germline, CDR1 is SNHLY and CDR2 FYNNEI. The V and J ends lost 10 bases and 2 bases, in that order; junction bases with no gene match: 6. CDR3: CATSSGGNTGELFF. The CDR3 region has the DNA TGTGCCACGAGTTCAGGGGGCAACACCGGGGAGCTGTTTTTT.

V gene TRBV18 combines with J gene TRBJ1-1, with 11 bases aligning to TRBD1. CDR1 is KGHSH and CDR2 is LQKENI in the germline V gene. Trimming took 6 bases from V and 0 from J; bases not matched to a gene: 21. The length of the CDR3 is 21 residues. The CDR3 loop is CASSTPRDRGVFWNMNTEAFF. For the CDR3, the DNA is TGTGCCAGCTCTACCCCCCGGGACAGGGGGGTTTTCTGGAATATGAACACTGAAGCTTTCTTT.

The V gene is TRBV15, the J gene TRBJ2-5, with 7 nucleotides matching TRBD1. With V trimmed by 1 base and J by 7 bases, 6 bases remained unmatched. This CDR3 contains 14 residues. Germline CDR1 is LNHNV and CDR2 is YYDKDF (reference sequence). The CDR3 DNA reads as TGTGCCACCAGCAGAGTGAGGGGGCAGGCGACCCAGTACTTC. It is translated as CATSRVRGQATQYF.

The J gene is TRBJ1-2, the V gene TRBV2, with 7 bases lining up with TRBD1. The CDR3 is 15 residues long. Germline trimming cut 7 bases from V and 1 base from J; bases unmatched to any gene: 9. The germline CDR1 and CDR2 sequences are SNHLY and FYNNEI. The CDR3 is CASIIGGRNNYGYTF. The CDR3 coding sequence is TGTGCCAGCATCATAGGGGGCCGAAATAACTATGGCTACACCTTC. The full variable domain, in which reference TRBV2 and TRBJ1-2 provide the parts outside the CDR3, is EPEVTQTPSHQVTQMGQEVILRCVPISNHLYFYWYRQILGQKVEFLVSFYNNEISEKSEIFDDQFSVERPDGSNFTLKIRSTKLEDSAMYFCASIIGGRNNYGYTFGSGTRLTVV.

The V and J genes are TRBV4-2 and TRBJ1-3; TRBD1 aligns across 8 bases. From germline, CDR1 is LGHNA and CDR2 YNFKEQ. The CDR3 consists of 20 residues. V dropped 0 bases and J dropped 2; count of bases not matched to a gene: 15. The CDR3 sequence is CASSQDGYRGSNLAGNTIYF. The CDR3 DNA reads as TGTGCCAGCAGCCAAGATGGATACAGGGGGTCTAACCTAGCTGGAAACACCATATATTTT.

The J gene is TRBJ2-3, the V gene TRBV21-1; TRBD1 is taken as the D call from the table, unchecked against the DNA. TRBV21-1 is deemed a pseudogene. This CDR3 is 17 amino acids long. CDR3 in amino acids: CASSNQHRKPYTDTQYF. The CDR3 DNA is TGTGCCAGCAGCAATCAGCACAGGAAACCTTACACAGATACGCAGTATTTT.

This clone was counted only a few times. The genes are TRBV10-3 and TRBJ2-7; D perhaps matches TRBD1 (8 bases). Trimming stripped 4 bases from V and 6 bases from J, with 19 bases between. CDR3 length equals 15 residues. CDR1 and CDR2 from the germline V gene are ENHRY and SYGVKD. The CDR3 bases are TGTGCCATCAGTGGGCGGACAGGGCCGGGAGGCGAGCAGTACTTC. This translates into CAISGRTGPGGEQYF.

The chain is built from TRBV9 and TRBJ2-5; 9 bases match TRBD2. The CDR3 runs to 15 residues. V lost 0 bases, J lost 4 bases, and 4 bases stayed unmatched. Per germline, CDR1 SGDLS and CDR2 YYNGEE. The CDR3 region has the DNA TGTGCCAGCAGCGTAGTAGCGGGGGTCCCAGAGACCCAGTACTTC. Amino acids: CASSVVAGVPETQYF.

The rearrangement links TRBV11-2 to TRBJ1-2, with D perhaps matching TRBD1 (6 bases). CDR3 length: 15 amino acids. Germline CDR1 reads SGHAT; CDR2 reads FQNNGV. V was clipped by 1 base and J by 8 bases, with 17 bases between them. CDR3 nucleotide sequence: TGTGCCAGCAGCTTAGGGGGAGGGGGGGCAGGCGGCTACACCTTC. It yields the protein CASSLGGGGAGGYTF.

This sequence joins TRBV5-4 and TRBJ2-3, with TRBD2 identical over 8 bases. J lost 6 bases, V lost 6 bases, and 15 bases had no gene match. Germline V gives CDR1 SGHNT, CDR2 YYREEE (reference sequence). The CDR3 spans 16 residues. CDR3 region: CASKPFGGAGWDTQYF. In DNA form, the CDR3 reads TGTGCCAGCAAACCATTCGGGGGGGCCGGATGGGATACGCAGTATTTT.